The TCR beta chain described here comes from a study of Graves' ophthalmopathy and Graves' hyperthyroidism. Study conclusions and caveats: Cross-validated, the 13-signature model showed 87.88%/81.08% sensitivity/specificity, and 80%/75% in the test set.

Ages of hyperthyroidism patients ran from 18 to 65, and their diagnoses were new, under 2 months' duration. Patients with other autoimmune diseases, uncontrolled infections, pregnancy or lactation were excluded. Amplified material comprised TCR beta CDR3 regions derived from RNA transcripts. HTBI primers were used in a first-round RT-PCR, which preceded a second-round multiplex PCR. TCRdb ran MiXCR on the multiplex PCR reads and lists one entry per CDR3 protein. The sample lists roughly 600,000 distinct CDR3 sequences; about two fifths were seen once. V was pared by 1 base and J by 7 bases, with 8 bases between. The CDR3 extends over 13 amino acids. CDR1 and CDR2 from the germline V gene are DFQATT and SNEGSKA (reference sequence). For this clonotype: The antigen is not known.

This TCR came from an adult man with Graves' hyperthyroidism. Sequencing was done on a sample of peripheral blood or thyroid tissue (not recorded which). The chain has TRBV20-1 and TRBJ1-6, with D unresolved. The CDR3 loop reads CSARGESNSPLHF. CDR3 coding DNA: TGCAGTGCTAGAGGAGAGTCCAATTCACCCCTCCACTTT.